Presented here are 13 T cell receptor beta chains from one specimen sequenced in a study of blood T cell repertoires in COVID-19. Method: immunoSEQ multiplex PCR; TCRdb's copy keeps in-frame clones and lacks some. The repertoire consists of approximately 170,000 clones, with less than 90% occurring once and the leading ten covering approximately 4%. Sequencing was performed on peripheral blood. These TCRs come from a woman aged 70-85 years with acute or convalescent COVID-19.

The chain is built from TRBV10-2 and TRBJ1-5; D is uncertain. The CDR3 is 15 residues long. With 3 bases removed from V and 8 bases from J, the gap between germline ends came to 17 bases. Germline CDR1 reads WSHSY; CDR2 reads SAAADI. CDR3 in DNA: TGCGCCAGCAGTGAAATGACGGGGAGTCGTGAGCCCCAGCATTTT. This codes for CASSEMTGSREPQHF.

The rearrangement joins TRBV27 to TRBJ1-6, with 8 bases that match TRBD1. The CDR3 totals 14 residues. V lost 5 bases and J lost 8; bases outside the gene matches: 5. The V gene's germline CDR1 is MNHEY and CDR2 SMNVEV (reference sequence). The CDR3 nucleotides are TGTGCCAGCAGTATAGGACAGGGACATTCACCCCTCCACTTT. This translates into CASSIGQGHSPLHF.

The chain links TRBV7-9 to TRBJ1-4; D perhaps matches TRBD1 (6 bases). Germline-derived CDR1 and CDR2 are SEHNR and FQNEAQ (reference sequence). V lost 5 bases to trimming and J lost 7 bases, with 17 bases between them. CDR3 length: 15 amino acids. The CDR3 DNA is TGTGCCAGCAGCCTCATATCGGGGGGGCTTGAAAAACTGTTTTTT. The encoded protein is CASSLISGGLEKLFF.

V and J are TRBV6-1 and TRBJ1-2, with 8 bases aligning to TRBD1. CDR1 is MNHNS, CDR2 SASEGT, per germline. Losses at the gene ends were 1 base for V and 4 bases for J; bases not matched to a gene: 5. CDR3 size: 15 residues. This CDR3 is CASSEGQGRFYGYTF. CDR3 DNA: TGTGCCAGCAGTGAAGGACAGGGGCGCTTCTATGGCTACACCTTC.

CDR3 residues: CASQGGNQPQHF. CDR3 coding DNA: TGTGCCAGCCAGGGGGGAAATCAGCCCCAGCATTTT. The chain uses TRBV6-5 and TRBJ1-5, with 7 bases fitting TRBD1. The CDR3 totals 12 residues. V lost 8 bases, J lost 4 bases, and 2 bases stayed unmatched. The germline CDR1 and CDR2 sequences are MNHEY and SVGAGI.

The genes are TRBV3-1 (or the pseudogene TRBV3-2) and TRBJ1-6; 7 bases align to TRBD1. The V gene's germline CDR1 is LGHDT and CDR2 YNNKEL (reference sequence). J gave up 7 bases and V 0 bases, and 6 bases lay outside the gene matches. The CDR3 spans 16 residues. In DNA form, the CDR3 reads TGTGCCAGCAGCCAAGATGGGGGGACAGAGAATTCACCCCTCCACTTT. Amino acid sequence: CASSQDGGTENSPLHF.

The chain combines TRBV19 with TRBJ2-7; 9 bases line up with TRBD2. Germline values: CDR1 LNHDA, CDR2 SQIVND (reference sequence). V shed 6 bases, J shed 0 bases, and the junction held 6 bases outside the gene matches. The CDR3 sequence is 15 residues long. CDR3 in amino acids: CASSPIAGVSYEQYF. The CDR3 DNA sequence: TGTGCCAGTAGCCCCATAGCGGGGGTCTCCTACGAGCAGTACTTC.

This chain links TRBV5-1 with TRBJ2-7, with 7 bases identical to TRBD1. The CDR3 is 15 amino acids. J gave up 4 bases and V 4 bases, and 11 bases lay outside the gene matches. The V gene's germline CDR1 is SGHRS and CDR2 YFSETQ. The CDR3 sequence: CASSLGAGGNYEQYF. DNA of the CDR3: TGCGCCAGCAGCCTGGGGGCAGGGGGAAATTACGAGCAGTACTTC. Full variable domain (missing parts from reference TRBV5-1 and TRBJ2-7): KAGVTQTPRYLIKTRGQQVTLSCSPISGHRSVSWYQQTPGQGLQFLFEYFSETQRNKGNFPGRFSGRQFSNSRSEMNVSTLELGDSALYLCASSLGAGGNYEQYFGPGTRLTVT.

The CDR3 sequence: CASSEGQGNNEQFF. For the CDR3, the DNA is TGTGCCAGCAGTGAAGGGCAGGGTAACAATGAGCAGTTCTTC. V is TRBV2 and J is TRBJ2-1; D is perhaps TRBD1 (5 bases). Trimming took off 1 base at V and 5 bases at J, with 9 bases between the two ends. Germline V gene sequence: CDR1 SNHLY, CDR2 FYNNEI. The CDR3 loop spans 14 amino acids.

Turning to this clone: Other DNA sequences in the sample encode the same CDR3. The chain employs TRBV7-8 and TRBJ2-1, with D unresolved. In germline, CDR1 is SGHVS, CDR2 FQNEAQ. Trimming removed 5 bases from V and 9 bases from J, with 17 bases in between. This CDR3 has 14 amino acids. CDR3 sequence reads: CASSPILGVSEQFF. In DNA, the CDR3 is TGTGCCAGCAGCCCTATCCTCGGAGTCAGTGAGCAGTTCTTC.

In DNA form, the CDR3 reads TGTGCCAGCAGTTCACCCACAGGTTTGAATGAGCAGTTCTTC. It is translated as CASSSPTGLNEQFF. The V gene is TRBV28, the J gene TRBJ2-1; weak D call: TRBD1 (5 bases). Germline CDR1 MDHEN, CDR2 SYDVKM. The CDR3 is 14 residues long. Between the trimmed V and J ends, which lost 4 bases and 7 bases, there was a span of 14 bases. Variable domain in full (rest from reference TRBV28 and TRBJ2-1): DVKVTQSSRYLVKRTGEKVFLECVQDMDHENMFWYRQDPGLGLRLIYFSYDVKMKEKGDIPEGYSVSREKKERFSLILESASTNQTSMYLCASSSPTGLNEQFFGPGTRLTVL.

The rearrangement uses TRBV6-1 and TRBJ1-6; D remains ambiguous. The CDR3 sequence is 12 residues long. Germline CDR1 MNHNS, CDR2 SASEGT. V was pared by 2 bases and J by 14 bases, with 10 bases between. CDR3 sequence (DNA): TGTGCCAGCAGTGAATCTACCGCCACCCTCCACTTT. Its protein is CASSESTATLHF.

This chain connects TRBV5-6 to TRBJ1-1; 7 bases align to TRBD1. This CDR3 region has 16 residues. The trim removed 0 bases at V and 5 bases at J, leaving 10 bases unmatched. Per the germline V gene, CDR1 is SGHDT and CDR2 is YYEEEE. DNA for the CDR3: TGTGCCAGCAGCTTGGGGATTCAGGGCAGGGGGACTGAAGCTTTCTTT. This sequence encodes CASSLGIQGRGTEAFF. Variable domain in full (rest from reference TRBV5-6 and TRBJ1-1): DAGVTQSPTHLIKTRGQQVTLRCSPKSGHDTVSWYQQALGQGPQFIFQYYEEEERQRGNFPDRFSGHQFPNYSSELNVNALLLGDSALYLCASSLGIQGRGTEAFFGQGTRLTVV.